This T cell receptor (beta chain) was sequenced during a study of blood T cell repertoires in COVID-19. The data were produced by immunoSEQ multiplex PCR, yet TCRdb's version contains in-frame clones alone and is incomplete. Of about 56,000 clones in the sample, roughly 84% were seen once. Germline-derived CDR1 and CDR2 are MNHEY and SMNVEV (reference sequence). CDR3 length: 15 residues. V lost 2 bases and J lost 2; bases outside the gene matches: 3. The receptor was derived from a woman aged 80 or older with acute or convalescent COVID-19. Sequenced: peripheral blood. V usage is TRBV27 and J usage is TRBJ1-2; TRBD1 matches at 9 bases. Here the CDR3 DNA reads TGTGCCAGCAGTTTAGCCGGGACAGGGAACTATGGCTACACCTTC. The encoded protein is CASSLAGTGNYGYTF.